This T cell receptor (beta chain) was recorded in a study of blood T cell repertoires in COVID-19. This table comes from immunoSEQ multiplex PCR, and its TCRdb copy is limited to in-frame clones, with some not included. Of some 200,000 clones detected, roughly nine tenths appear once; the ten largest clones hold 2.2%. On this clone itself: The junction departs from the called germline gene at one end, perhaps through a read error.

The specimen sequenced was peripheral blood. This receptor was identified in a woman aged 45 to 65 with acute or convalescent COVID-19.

CDR3 nucleotides: TGTGCCAGCAGCTACTTTGGACTAGGAACAGATACGCAGTATTTT. This codes for CASSYFGLGTDTQYF. The chain carries TRBV6-5 and TRBJ2-3; TRBD2 matches at 7 bases. Germline V lookup: CDR1 MNHEY, CDR2 SVGAGI. This CDR3 has 15 residues.